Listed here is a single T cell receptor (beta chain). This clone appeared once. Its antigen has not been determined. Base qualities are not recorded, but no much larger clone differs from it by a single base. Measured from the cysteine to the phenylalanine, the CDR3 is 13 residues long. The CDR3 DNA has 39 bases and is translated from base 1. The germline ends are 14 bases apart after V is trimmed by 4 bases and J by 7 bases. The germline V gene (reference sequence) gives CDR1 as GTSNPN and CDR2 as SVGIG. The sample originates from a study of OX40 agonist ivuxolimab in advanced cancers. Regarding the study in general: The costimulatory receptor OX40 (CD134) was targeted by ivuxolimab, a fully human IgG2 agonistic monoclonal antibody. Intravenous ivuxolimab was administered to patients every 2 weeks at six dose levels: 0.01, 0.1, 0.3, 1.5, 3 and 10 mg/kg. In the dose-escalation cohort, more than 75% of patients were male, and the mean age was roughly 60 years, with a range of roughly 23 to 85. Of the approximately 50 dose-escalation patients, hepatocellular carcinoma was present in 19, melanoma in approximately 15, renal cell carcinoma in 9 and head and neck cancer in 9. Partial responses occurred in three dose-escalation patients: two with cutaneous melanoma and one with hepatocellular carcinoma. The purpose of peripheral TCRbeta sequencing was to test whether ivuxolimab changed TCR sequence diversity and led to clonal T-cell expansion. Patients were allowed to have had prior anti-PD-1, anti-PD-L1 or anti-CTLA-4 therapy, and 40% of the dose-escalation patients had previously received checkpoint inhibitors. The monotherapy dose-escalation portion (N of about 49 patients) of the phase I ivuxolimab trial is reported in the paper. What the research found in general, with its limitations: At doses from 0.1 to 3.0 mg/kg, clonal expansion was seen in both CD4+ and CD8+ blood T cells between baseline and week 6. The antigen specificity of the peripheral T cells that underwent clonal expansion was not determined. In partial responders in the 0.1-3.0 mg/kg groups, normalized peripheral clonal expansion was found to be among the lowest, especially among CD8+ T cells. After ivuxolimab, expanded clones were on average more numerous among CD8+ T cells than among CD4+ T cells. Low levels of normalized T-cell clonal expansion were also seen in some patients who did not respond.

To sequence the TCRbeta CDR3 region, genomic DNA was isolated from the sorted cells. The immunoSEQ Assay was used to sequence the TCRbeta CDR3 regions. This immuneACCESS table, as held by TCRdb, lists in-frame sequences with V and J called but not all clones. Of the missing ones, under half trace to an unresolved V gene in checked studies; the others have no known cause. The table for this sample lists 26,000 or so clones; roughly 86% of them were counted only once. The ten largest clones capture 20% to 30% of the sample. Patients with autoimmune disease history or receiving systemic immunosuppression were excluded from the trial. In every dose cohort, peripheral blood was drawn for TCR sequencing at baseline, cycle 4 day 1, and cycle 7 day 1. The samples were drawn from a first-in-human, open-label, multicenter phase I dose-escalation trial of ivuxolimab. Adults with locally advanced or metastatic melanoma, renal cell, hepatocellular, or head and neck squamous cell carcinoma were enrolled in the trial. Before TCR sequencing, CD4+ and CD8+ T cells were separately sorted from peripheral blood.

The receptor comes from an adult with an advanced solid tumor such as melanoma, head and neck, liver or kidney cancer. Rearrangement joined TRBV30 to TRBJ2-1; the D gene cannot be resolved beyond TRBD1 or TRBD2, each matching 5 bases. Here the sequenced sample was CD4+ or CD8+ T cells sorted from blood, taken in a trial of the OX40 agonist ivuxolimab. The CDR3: CAWTLDGTNEQFF. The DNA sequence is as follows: TGTGCCTGGACCCTGGACGGGACGAATGAGCAGTTCTTC.